The T cell receptor beta chain under discussion was sequenced for a study of cytomegalovirus exposure and HLA in healthy donors. This clone was counted once. Both 60 Vbeta primers and 13 Jbeta primers went into the PCR. Libraries were prepared by immunoSEQ multiplex PCR; TCRdb keeps only in-frame clonotypes and omits some of them. Among more than 95,000 clones listed, under 85% were seen once. The germline V gene encodes CDR1 SGHDT and CDR2 YYEEEE. The V end lost 3 bases, the J end lost 4 bases, and 20 bases lay between the germline ends. CDR3 length: 16 residues. The donors comprised healthy bone marrow donors.

The rearrangement uses TRBV5-6 and TRBJ2-7, with a weak D call TRBD2 (5 bases). The sequenced material came from PBMCs. This clonotype originated in a man aged 50 to 60 in good health and CMV-seropositive. The CDR3 DNA is TGTGCCAGCAGCTCCCGCCGGTTGGCGGGCTTTTACGAGCAGTACTTC. Translation: CASSSRRLAGFYEQYF.